The clone carrying this TCR beta chain appeared many times. Its antigen is not identified. The record originates from a study of T-cell reconstitution after alpha-beta-depleted transplantation in children. General observations from the study: Reportedly, alpha-beta T cells present about two months post-transplant originated from several hundred expanded clones of graft origin. One year post-transplant, T-cell counts and diversity were largely derived from T cells produced anew. Some patients' high day-60 TCRbeta diversity was attributed to recipient cells surviving conditioning.

V shed 6 bases and J shed 7 bases, with 13 bases lying between them. Per germline, CDR1 KGHSH and CDR2 LQKENI. The CDR3 covers 13 residues. As it was prepared, the TCRbeta library received unique molecular identifiers. TCRdb re-derived calls from the PCR reads in MiXCR, one entry per CDR3 protein. This sample has roughly 280,000 distinct CDR3 sequences, with 11% found just once. This receptor was taken from a male patient aged 2 to 9 who had a stem cell transplant for chronic granulomatous disease, so the T cells may come from the graft donor. The material sequenced was peripheral blood, taken 180 days after TCRalphabeta/CD19-depleted stem cell transplant. The gene calls are TRBV18 and TRBJ1-5; D is uncertain. The CDR3 DNA reads TGTGCCAGCTCCCATAGGATCTTCCAGCCCCAGCATTTT. Amino acids: CASSHRIFQPQHF.